These T cell receptor beta chains were read from a single sample in a study of graft-versus-host responses after intestinal transplantation. Repertoires were generated with immunoSEQ multiplex PCR, while TCRdb's copy carries only in-frame clones and drops some. This sample carries 60,000 to 70,000 clones, roughly 89% of them seen once, and the ten largest clones take more than 1.5%. Here the sequenced sample was ileum tissue, taken around 350 days after transplant. Receptors were obtained from a human patient who received an intestinal transplant, so some T cells may come from the graft donor. Both conserved end residues are part of each CDR3. D genes are given only for firm matches.

D gene: TRBD1
J gene: TRBJ1-2
V gene: TRBV30
CDR3 protein: CAWSLLTGYGYTF
CDR3 DNA: TGTGCCTGGAGTTTACTGACAGGGTATGGCTACACCTTC

D gene: NA
J gene: TRBJ2-2
V gene: TRBV29-1
CDR3 protein: CSVDSTNTGELFF
CDR3 DNA: TGCAGCGTTGATAGCACGAACACCGGGGAGCTGTTTTTT

D gene: NA
J gene: TRBJ2-7
V gene: TRBV7-9
CDR3 protein: CASSQLGVASYEQYF
CDR3 DNA: TGTGCCAGCAGCCAGCTGGGGGTCGCTTCCTACGAGCAGTACTTC

D gene: TRBD1
J gene: TRBJ2-7
V gene: TRBV6-1
CDR3 protein: CASSDLQGASVYEQYF
CDR3 DNA: TGTGCCAGCAGTGACTTACAGGGGGCATCGGTCTACGAGCAGTACTTC

D gene: NA
J gene: TRBJ1-3
V gene: TRBV6-5
CDR3 protein: CASSAEGNTIYF
CDR3 DNA: TGTGCCAGCAGCGCTGAAGGAAACACCATATATTTT

D gene: NA
J gene: TRBJ1-5
V gene: TRBV7-2
CDR3 protein: CASSLSMAQPQHF
CDR3 DNA: TGTGCCAGCAGCTTATCAATGGCTCAGCCCCAGCATTTT

D gene: TRBD2
J gene: TRBJ2-7
V gene: TRBV6-5
CDR3 protein: CASSYLWRGGHYEQYF
CDR3 DNA: TGTGCCAGCAGTTACTTGTGGCGGGGGGGGCACTACGAGCAGTACTTC

D gene: TRBD2
J gene: TRBJ2-7
V gene: TRBV27
CDR3 protein: CASSPATSGDLEQYF
CDR3 DNA: TGTGCCAGCAGTCCCGCGACTAGCGGGGACTTAGAGCAGTACTTC

D gene: TRBD2
J gene: TRBJ2-1
V gene: TRBV11-1
CDR3 protein: CASSPTSAGFNEQFF
CDR3 DNA: TGTGCCAGCAGCCCAACTAGCGCCGGCTTCAATGAGCAGTTCTTC

D gene: NA
J gene: TRBJ2-5
V gene: TRBV9
CDR3 protein: CASSVDSVQETQYF
CDR3 DNA: TGTGCCAGCAGCGTAGATTCCGTTCAAGAGACCCAGTACTTC